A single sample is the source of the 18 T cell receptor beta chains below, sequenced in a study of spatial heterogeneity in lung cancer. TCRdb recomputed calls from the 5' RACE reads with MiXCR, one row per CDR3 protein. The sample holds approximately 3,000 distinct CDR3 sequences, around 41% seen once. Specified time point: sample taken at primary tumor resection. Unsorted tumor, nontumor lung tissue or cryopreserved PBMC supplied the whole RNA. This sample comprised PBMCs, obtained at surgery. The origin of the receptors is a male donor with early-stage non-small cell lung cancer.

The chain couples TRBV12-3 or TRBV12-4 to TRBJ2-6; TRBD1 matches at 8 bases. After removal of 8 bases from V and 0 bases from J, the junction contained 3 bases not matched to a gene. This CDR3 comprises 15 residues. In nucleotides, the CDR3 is TGTGCCAGCGCCGGACAGGGCTCTGGGGCCAACGTCCTGACTTTC. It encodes CASAGQGSGANVLTF.

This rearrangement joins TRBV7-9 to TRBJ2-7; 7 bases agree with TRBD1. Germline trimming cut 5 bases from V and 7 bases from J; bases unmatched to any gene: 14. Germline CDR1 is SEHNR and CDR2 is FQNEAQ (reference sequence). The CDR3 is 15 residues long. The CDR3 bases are TGTGCCAGCAGCCCTAGGACAGGAAAGAACCTGGAGCAGTACTTC. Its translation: CASSPRTGKNLEQYF.

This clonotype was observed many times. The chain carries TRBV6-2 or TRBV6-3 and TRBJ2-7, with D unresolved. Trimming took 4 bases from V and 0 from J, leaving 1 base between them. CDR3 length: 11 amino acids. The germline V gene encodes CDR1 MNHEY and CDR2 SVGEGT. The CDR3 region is CASSFSYEQYF. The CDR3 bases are TGTGCCAGCAGTTTCTCCTACGAGCAGTACTTC.

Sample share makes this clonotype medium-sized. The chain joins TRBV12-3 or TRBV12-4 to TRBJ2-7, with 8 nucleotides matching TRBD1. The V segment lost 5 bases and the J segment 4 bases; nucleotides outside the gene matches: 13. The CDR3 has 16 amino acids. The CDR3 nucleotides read TGTGCCAGCAGTCCACGGACAGGGATGGTTGGATACGAGCAGTACTTC. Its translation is CASSPRTGMVGYEQYF.

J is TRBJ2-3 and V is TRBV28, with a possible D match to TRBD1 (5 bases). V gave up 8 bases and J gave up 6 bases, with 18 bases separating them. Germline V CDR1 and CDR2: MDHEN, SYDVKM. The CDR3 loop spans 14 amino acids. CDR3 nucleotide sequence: TGTGCCAGCTTCCTCACAGGAGCCCAGGATACGCAGTATTTT. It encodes CASFLTGAQDTQYF.

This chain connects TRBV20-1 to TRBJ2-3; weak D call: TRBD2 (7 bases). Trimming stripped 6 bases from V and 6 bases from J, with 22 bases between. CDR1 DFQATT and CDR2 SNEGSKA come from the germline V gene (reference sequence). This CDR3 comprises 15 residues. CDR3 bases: TGCAGTGCCCTCCCTAATGAGGGGGGAGGGGATACGCAGTATTTT. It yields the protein CSALPNEGGGDTQYF.

The CDR3 DNA is TGTGCCAGCAGCCCGCCCGGGAGGGACGAGCAGTACTTC. Translation gives CASSPPGRDEQYF. V usage is TRBV7-9 and J usage is TRBJ2-7; 8 bases are shared with TRBD2. The CDR3 extends over 13 amino acids. In germline, CDR1 is SEHNR, CDR2 FQNEAQ (reference sequence). V shed 5 bases and J 5 bases; nucleotides not matched to a gene: 5.

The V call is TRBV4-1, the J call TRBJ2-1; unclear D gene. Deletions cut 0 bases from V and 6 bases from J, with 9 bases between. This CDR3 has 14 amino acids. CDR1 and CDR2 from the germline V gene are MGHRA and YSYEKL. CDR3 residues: CASSQDRVSNEQFF. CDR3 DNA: TGCGCCAGCAGCCAAGATCGGGTTAGCAATGAGCAGTTCTTC.

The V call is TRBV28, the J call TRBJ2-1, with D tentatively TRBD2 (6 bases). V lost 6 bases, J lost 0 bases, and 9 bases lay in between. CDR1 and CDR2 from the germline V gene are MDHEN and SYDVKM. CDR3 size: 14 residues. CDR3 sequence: CASREGSSYNEQFF. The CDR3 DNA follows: TGTGCCAGCAGGGAGGGGAGCTCCTACAATGAGCAGTTCTTC. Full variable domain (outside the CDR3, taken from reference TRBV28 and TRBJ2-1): DVKVTQSSRYLVKRTGEKVFLECVQDMDHENMFWYRQDPGLGLRLIYFSYDVKMKEKGDIPEGYSVSREKKERFSLILESASTNQTSMYLCASREGSSYNEQFFGPGTRLTVL.

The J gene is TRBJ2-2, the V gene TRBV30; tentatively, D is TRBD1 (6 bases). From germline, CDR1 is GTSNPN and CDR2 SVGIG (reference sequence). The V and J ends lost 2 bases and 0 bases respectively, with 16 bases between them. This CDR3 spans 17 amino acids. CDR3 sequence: CAWSWVGGHANTGELFF. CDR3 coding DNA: TGTGCCTGGAGTTGGGTAGGGGGTCACGCGAACACCGGGGAGCTGTTTTTT.

The CDR3 nucleotides read TGTGCCAGCAGTCGGGGACTAGCGGGAAGAGAAAGACGCGAGCAGTACTTC. Translating it yields CASSRGLAGRERREQYF. This chain links TRBV6-2 or TRBV6-3 with TRBJ2-7; 13 positions match TRBD2. The germline V gene encodes CDR1 MNHEY and CDR2 SVGEGT. The CDR3 consists of 17 residues. J was trimmed by 6 bases and V by 5 bases; bases with no gene match: 13.

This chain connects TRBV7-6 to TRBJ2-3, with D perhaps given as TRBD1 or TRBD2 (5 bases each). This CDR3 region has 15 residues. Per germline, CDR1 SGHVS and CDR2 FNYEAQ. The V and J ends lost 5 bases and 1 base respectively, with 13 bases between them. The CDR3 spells CASSPRGARTDTQYF. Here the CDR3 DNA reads TGTGCCAGCAGCCCACGGGGCGCCCGCACAGATACGCAGTATTTT.

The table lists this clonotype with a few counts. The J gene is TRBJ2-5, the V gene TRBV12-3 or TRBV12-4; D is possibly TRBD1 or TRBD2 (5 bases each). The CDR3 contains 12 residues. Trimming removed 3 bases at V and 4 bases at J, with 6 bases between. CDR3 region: CASSLRGETQYF. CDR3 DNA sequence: TGTGCCAGCAGTTTGAGGGGAGAGACCCAGTACTTC.

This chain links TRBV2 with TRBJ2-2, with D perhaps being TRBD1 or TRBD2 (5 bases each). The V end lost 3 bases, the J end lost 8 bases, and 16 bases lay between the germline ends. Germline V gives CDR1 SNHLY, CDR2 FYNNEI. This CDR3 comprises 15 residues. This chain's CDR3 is CASSDGTTKRGELFF. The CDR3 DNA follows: TGTGCCAGCAGTGACGGGACCACAAAGAGGGGGGAGCTGTTTTTT.

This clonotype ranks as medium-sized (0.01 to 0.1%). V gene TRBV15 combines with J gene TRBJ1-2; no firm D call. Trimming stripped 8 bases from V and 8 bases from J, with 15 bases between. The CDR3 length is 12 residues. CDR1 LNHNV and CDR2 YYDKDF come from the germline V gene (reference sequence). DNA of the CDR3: TGTGCCACCGGTACGAACTCGGAGGGCTACACCTTC. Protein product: CATGTNSEGYTF.

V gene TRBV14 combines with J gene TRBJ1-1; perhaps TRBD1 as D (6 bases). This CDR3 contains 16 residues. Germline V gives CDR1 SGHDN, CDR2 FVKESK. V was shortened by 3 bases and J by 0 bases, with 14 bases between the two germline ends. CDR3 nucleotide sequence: TGTGCCAGCAGCCAGAAACAGGGAACCATGAACACTGAAGCTTTCTTT. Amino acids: CASSQKQGTMNTEAFF.

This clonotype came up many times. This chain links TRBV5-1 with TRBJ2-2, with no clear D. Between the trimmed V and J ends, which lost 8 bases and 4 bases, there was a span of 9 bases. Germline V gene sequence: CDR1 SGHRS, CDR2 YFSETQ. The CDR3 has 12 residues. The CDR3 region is CASLAGTGELFF. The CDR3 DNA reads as TGCGCCAGTTTGGCCGGCACCGGGGAGCTGTTTTTT.

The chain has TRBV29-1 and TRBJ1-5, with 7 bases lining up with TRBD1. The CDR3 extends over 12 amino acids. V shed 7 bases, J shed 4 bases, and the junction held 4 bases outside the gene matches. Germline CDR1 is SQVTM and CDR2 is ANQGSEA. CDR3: CSAGTANQPQHF. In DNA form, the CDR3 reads TGCAGCGCAGGGACAGCTAATCAGCCCCAGCATTTT.